This TCR beta chain was identified during a study of blood T cell repertoires in COVID-19. Study background: The study drew acute and convalescent COVID-19 samples from the United States, Italy and Spain. PBMCs, B-cell-depleted T cells, or T cells were the source of the cDNA or gDNA that made up the material.

CDR1 MDHEN and CDR2 SYDVKM come from the germline V gene. The CDR3 loop spans 17 amino acids. Trimming cost V 3 bases and J 5 bases; bases outside gene matches: 13. Source study methods: Reference gene primer amplification gave nucleated cell count estimates. Only in-frame clones appear in the TCRdb table, and some are missing; sequencing was by immunoSEQ multiplex PCR. D and trimming were read from the DNA, whereas the V and J calls and clone size are those reported in that table. The table has approximately 300,000 clones, about 85% seen once. The TCR sequence derives from a man between 18 and 35 years old with active or convalescent COVID-19. The sequencing sample was made of peripheral blood. The chain recombines TRBV28 with TRBJ2-7, with 10 bases fitting TRBD1. CDR3: CASSFRDRGFLADEQYF. CDR3 coding DNA: TGTGCCAGCAGTTTCCGGGACAGGGGATTTTTAGCCGACGAGCAGTACTTC.